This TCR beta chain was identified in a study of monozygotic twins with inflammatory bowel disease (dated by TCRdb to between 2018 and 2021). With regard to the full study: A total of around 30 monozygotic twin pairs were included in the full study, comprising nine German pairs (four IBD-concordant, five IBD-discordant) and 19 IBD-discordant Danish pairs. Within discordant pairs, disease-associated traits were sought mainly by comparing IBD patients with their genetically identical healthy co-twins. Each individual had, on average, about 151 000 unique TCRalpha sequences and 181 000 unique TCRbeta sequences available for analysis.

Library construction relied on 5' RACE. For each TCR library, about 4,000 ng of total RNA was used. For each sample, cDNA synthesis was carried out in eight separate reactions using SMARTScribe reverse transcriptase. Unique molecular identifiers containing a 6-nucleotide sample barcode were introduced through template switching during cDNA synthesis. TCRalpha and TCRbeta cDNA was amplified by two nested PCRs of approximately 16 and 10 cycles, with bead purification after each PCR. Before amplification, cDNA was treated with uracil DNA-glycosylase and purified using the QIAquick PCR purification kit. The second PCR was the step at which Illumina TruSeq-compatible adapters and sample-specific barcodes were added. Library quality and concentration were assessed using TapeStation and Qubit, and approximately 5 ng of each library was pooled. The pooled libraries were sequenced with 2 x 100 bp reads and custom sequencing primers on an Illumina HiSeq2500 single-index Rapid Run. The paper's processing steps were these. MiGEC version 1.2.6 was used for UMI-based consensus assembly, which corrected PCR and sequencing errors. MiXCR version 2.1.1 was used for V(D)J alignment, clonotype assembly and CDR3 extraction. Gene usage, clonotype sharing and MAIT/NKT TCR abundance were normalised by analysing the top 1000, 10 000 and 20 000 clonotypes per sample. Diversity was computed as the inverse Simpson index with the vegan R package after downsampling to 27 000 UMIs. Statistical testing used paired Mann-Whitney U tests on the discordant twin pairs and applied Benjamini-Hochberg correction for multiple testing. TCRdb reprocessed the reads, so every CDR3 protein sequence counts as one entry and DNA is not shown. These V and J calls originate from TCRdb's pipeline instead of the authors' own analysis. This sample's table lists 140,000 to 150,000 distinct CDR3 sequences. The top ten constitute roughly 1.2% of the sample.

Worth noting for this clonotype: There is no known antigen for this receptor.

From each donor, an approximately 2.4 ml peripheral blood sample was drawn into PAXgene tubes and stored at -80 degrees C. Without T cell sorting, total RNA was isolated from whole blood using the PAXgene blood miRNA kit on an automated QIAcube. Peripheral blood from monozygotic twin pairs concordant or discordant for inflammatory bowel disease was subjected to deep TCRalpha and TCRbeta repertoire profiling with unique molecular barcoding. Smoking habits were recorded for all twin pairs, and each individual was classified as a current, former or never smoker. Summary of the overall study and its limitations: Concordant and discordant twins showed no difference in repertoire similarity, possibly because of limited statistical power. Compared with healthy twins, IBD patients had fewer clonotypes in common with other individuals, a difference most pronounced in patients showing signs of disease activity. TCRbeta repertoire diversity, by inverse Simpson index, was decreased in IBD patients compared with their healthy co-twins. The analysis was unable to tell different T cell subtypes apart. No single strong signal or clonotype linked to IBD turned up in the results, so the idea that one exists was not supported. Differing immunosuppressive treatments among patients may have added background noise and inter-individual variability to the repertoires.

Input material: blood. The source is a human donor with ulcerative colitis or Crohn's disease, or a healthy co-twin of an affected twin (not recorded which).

CDR3 protein: CASSSVSGVTGELFF. The rearranged chain carries TRBV7-8 and TRBJ2-2; the D gene TCRdb calls, TRBD1, cannot be checked with no DNA. The CDR3 holds 15 amino acids from the cysteine to the phenylalanine. No DNA is recorded. The germline V gene provides CDR1 SGHVS and CDR2 FQNEAQ.